The entry that follows covers one T cell receptor (beta chain) sequence. Its matching antigen is unknown. Sequencing used immunoSEQ multiplex PCR; TCRdb keeps in-frame clones, though not all of them. The sample has 100,000 or so clones; about 90% are singletons. The data belong to a study of T cell responses to AZD1222 COVID-19 vaccine. In the study overall: Analysis merged second doses at about 4 or about 12 weeks.

The V gene lost 4 bases and the J gene lost 4 bases, with 19 bases spanning the gap. The CDR3 sequence is 17 residues long. CDR1 and CDR2 (germline): MNHNS, SASEGT. Points from the study as a whole: Nearly half of spike-specific TCRs reportedly go after variant regions that carry no mutations. Clonal diversity may have been underestimated, and the donors were mostly white British, with more females than males.

The chain has TRBV6-1 and TRBJ1-4; weak D call: TRBD1 (5 bases). The sequence was obtained from an adult in good health. Sequenced material: peripheral blood, taken on day 0 of AZD1222 vaccination. The CDR3 DNA sequence: TGTGCCAGCAGTGCATATCCTCCGGGACTGAATAATGAAAAACTGTTTTTT. Its translation is CASSAYPPGLNNEKLFF.